Listed below are T cell receptor beta chains from one sample, sequenced in a study of siplizumab effects on memory and regulatory T cells. Clones were sequenced by immunoSEQ multiplex PCR, and TCRdb holds only the in-frame ones, with some missing. The sample carries approximately 97,000 clones, roughly 90% recorded once. The material sequenced was CD4+ T cells sorted from blood. The receptor set was obtained from a human donor in good health. Each CDR3 is given with its conserved first and last residue. The D gene is left open where the match is weak. A row's size may be missing; if present it is once, few, many or a size class.

>.|TRBJ2-7|.|TRBV6-5
CASSQVGVHEQYF
TGTGCCAGCAGCCAGGTTGGGGTCCACGAGCAGTACTTC
>.|TRBJ2-2|.|TRBV6-6
CASSSRANTGELFF
TGTGCCAGCAGTTCCAGAGCGAACACCGGGGAGCTGTTTTTT
>TRBD1|TRBJ2-2|once|TRBV19
CASKRQGTGELFF
TGTGCCAGTAAAAGACAGGGCACCGGGGAGCTGTTTTTT
>.|TRBJ2-7|.|TRBV20-1
CSAGARQSYF
TGCAGTGCTGGGGCAAGACAGTCATACTTC
>.|TRBJ1-1|.|TRBV11-2
CASSLASRGLNTEAFF
TGTGCCAGCAGCTTAGCTTCGAGGGGCCTGAACACTGAAGCTTTCTTT
>TRBD1|TRBJ2-1|once|TRBV5-1
CASSFQGASEQFF
TGCGCCAGCAGCTTTCAGGGGGCAAGTGAGCAGTTCTTC
>.|TRBJ1-2|.|TRBV12-5
CASGSATDNYGYTF
TGTGCTAGTGGTTCCGCGACTGACAACTATGGCTACACCTTC
>.|TRBJ1-6|.|TRBV6-1
CASSASTQGHSPLHF
TGTGCCAGCAGTGCCAGCACACAGGGTCACTCACCCCTCCACTTT
>TRBD1|TRBJ2-7|.|TRBV30
CAWRTGLYEQYF
TGTGCCTGGAGGACAGGGTTGTACGAGCAGTACTTC
>.|TRBJ2-2|.|TRBV4-1
CASSQGDRRVGELFF
TGCGCCAGCAGCCAAGGGGACCGCCGTGTTGGGGAGCTGTTTTTT
>.|TRBJ1-2|once|TRBV6-6
CASSYKGSTYGYTF
TGTGCCAGCAGTTACAAAGGCTCTACTTATGGCTACACCTTC
>.|TRBJ2-7|.|TRBV5-1
CASSLRQTGSEQYF
TGCGCCAGCAGCTTGAGACAAACCGGATCCGAGCAGTACTTC
>.|TRBJ1-5|.|TRBV30
CAWSDRNQPQHF
TGTGCCTGGAGTGATAGGAATCAGCCCCAGCATTTT
>.|TRBJ2-2|.|TRBV27
CASSRGSGRATGELFF
TGTGCCAGCAGCCGCGGTTCGGGACGGGCCACCGGGGAGCTGTTTTTT
>.|TRBJ2-7|.|TRBV19
CASSLKSRIYEQYF
TGTGCCAGTAGTCTAAAATCTAGGATCTACGAGCAGTACTTC
>TRBD1|TRBJ2-2|.|TRBV28
CASSSSGQGFTGELFF
TGTGCCAGCAGTTCATCGGGACAGGGTTTCACCGGGGAGCTGTTTTTT
>.|TRBJ1-3|.|TRBV5-6
CASSWRTDSGNTIYF
TGTGCCAGCAGCTGGCGAACTGACTCTGGAAACACCATATATTTT
>.|TRBJ1-6|.|TRBV11-2
CASSLGIVGTSYNSPLHF
TGTGCCAGCAGCTTAGGGATCGTGGGGACCTCCTATAATTCACCCCTCCACTTT
>TRBD1|TRBJ2-5|.|TRBV7-6
CASSPRTLTGGKETQYF
TGTGCCAGCAGCCCGAGGACTCTGACAGGGGGGAAAGAGACCCAGTACTTC
>TRBD2|TRBJ2-3|.|TRBV5-1
CASSMGLPRTDTQYF
TGCGCCAGCAGCATGGGACTACCGCGCACAGATACGCAGTATTTT
>.|TRBJ1-5|.|TRBV30
CAWSTINRDQPQHF
TGTGCCTGGAGTACAATAAACAGAGATCAGCCCCAGCATTTT
>.|TRBJ1-1|.|TRBV28
CASSQDNPEAFF
TGTGCCAGCAGCCAAGATAACCCTGAAGCTTTCTTT
>TRBD2|TRBJ2-3|.|TRBV7-8
CASSFSPSGFGTDTQYF
TGTGCCAGCAGCTTCTCTCCTAGCGGTTTTGGCACAGATACGCAGTATTTT